The rows below give T cell receptor beta chains drawn from one sample of a study of blood T cell repertoires in COVID-19. Sequenced by immunoSEQ multiplex PCR; TCRdb stores in-frame clones only, minus some. This table has 100,000 to 150,000 clones, around four fifths appearing once. Sequenced sample: peripheral blood. Receptor source: a human donor in a cohort sampled during active COVID-19. The conserved cysteine and the conserved F or W are not part of the CDR3 here. Expanded clones are given a class, and other clones once, few, many or no size at all.

size,V,J,CDR3
.,TRBV9,TRBJ1-2,ASSVEGVGANYGYT
few,TRBV5-1,TRBJ1-1,ASSGEQGTTEAF
.,TRBV27,TRBJ1-4,ASSSTGLGTVPLHEKLF
.,TRBV9,TRBJ2-3,ASSGSGGGTDTQY
.,TRBV5-1,TRBJ2-7,ASSFQGQNEQY
few,TRBV2,TRBJ2-2,ASAGLAGNTGELF
.,TRBV6-1,TRBJ2-2,ASSEAWGRADTGELF
.,TRBV7-8,TRBJ1-1,ASSLVAGTTEAF
.,TRBV6-6,TRBJ2-7,ASSYLTGIDEQY
.,TRBV12-3/TRBV12-4,TRBJ2-7,ASSSSGAYEQY
few,TRBV2,TRBJ1-2,ASSPDRGSDGYT
.,TRBV5-6,TRBJ1-5,ASSGGQGSYQPQH
.,TRBV11-2,TRBJ1-5,ASSYSGGEHQPQH
.,TRBV5-1,TRBJ1-1,ASRTGLGNTEAF
.,TRBV7-2,TRBJ2-3,ASSRPGGPGDTQY
.,TRBV6-1,TRBJ2-6,ASSEALRNSGANVLT
once,TRBV6-5,TRBJ2-1,ASSYGPGDEQF
.,TRBV19,TRBJ1-2,ASSIRQDYGYT
.,TRBV3-1/TRBV3-2,TRBJ1-1,ASSQGQVPEAF
.,TRBV24-1,TRBJ2-3,ATSSKTDTQY
.,TRBV9,TRBJ1-5,ASSVDRDQPQH
.,TRBV7-9,TRBJ1-3,ASSSVGGNTGNTIY
.,TRBV19,TRBJ1-5,ASSNSGQPQH
medium-sized,TRBV5-6,TRBJ2-7,ASRTTGIGSYEQY
few,TRBV10-1,TRBJ2-7,ASSPSGGGVAYEQY
.,TRBV11-2,TRBJ1-1,ASSFSRGAEAF
.,TRBV6-5,TRBJ2-5,ASSYGAGGSGETQY
.,TRBV11-2,TRBJ2-3,ASSLAPSGGNTDTQY
.,TRBV7-9,TRBJ2-5,ASSLLQGTDNQETQY
.,TRBV4-2,TRBJ1-3,ASSQAGFSGNTIY